This T cell receptor beta chain was profiled in a study of blood T cell repertoires in COVID-19. Study-wide background: COVID-19 samples from acute and convalescent phases originated in the United States, Italy and Spain. The cDNA or gDNA used as material had been derived from T cells, B-cell-depleted T cells, or PBMCs.

V shed 1 base and J 3 bases; nucleotides not matched to a gene: 0. The length of the CDR3 is 13 residues. Comment on this clone: The sample contains more than one DNA sequence encoding this CDR3.

Per the authors' pipeline: Estimated nucleated cell counts came from reference gene primer amplification. Assay: immunoSEQ multiplex PCR; the TCRdb copy retains only in-frame clones and omits some. The D gene and trimming were derived from the DNA, and the V and J assignments and clone size from that table. The table lists some 300,000 clones, about 91% of them singletons, with just under 7% in the top ten. The chain combines TRBV12-3 or TRBV12-4 with TRBJ2-7, with 7 bases identical to TRBD2. The TCR was taken from a young woman who had recovered from COVID-19. Sequencing was carried out using peripheral blood. The CDR3 loop is CASSLGGGYEQYF. DNA for the CDR3: TGTGCCAGCAGTTTAGGCGGGGGCTACGAGCAGTACTTC.